This T cell receptor (beta chain) was retrieved from a study of cytomegalovirus exposure and HLA in healthy donors (dated by TCRdb to between 2016 and 2019). Notes on the research overall: In an earlier analysis of about 560 of the donors, 276 Gb of sequence data and 90 million to 130 million unique TCR beta sequences from some 170 million T cells were reported. To predict cytomegalovirus infection status, the study brought together high-throughput TCR immunosequencing, statistical association of individual TCRs with disease status, and machine learning. A separate validation cohort of roughly 120 different subjects was used in addition to the approximately 700-subject first cohort. Typing coverage varied by locus: about 620-640 donors for A, B, C, DRB1 and DQB1; 500 to 550 for DQA1; 606 for DPA1; some 470 for DPB1. Among 398 genotyped donors of the cohort, an average of approximately 240,000 unique TCR beta nucleotide sequences was sequenced per donor, of which about 18% were non-productive. Donor age, sex, ethnicity and CMV serostatus were compiled together with the repertoire data. Five DR-DQ haplotypes were handled as single units for association and clustering because linkage in the cohort was strong. The study aimed to test whether signatures of past pathogen exposure could be identified by cataloging public T cell receptors. All discovery cohort repertoires had been generated on a single sequencing platform. Among the roughly 370 genotyped donors, approximately 82% belonged to the genetic ancestry cluster associated with self-reported Caucasian donors. A later analysis re-analyzed previously published TCR beta repertoires from approximately 700 donors and added high-resolution HLA genotyping to study TCR occurrence patterns. The study used immunosequencing to profile the T cell repertoires of approximately 640 subjects and linked those repertoires to cytomegalovirus serostatus. In a later genetic analysis, genome-wide SNP genotypes for 398 of the 666 donors were used, and that subset was treated as a discovery cohort. Class I and class II HLA loci were covered by the typing at four-digit resolution. An early release that covered several hundred HLA-typed donors contained about 300 gigabases of sequencing data and 75 million to 100 million unique TCR sequences. The later analysis used no new phenotypic data to find candidate immune exposures, relying instead on TCR beta sequences and their occurrence across donors. An earlier analysis of several hundred of the donors applied high-throughput TCR beta sequencing to assess whether each TCR beta V gene segment acted as functional or pseudogenic.

Study-wide conclusions, independent of this receptor: Because HLA typing was missing for some donors at each locus, association tests included only the typed subset. According to a later analysis, parvovirus B19, influenza, CMV and Epstein-Barr virus appeared linked to several top co-occurrence clusters. Most CMV-associated TCR beta chains appeared to be HLA-restricted in a later analysis, and the HLA associations seemed to be driven largely by CMV exposure. The earlier analysis of approximately 590 of the donors excluded 15 to 20 rarely observed V segments, including chromosome 9 orphons, because counts were too low. When HLA alleles, especially DR and DQ, strongly co-occurred, TCR associations were difficult to assign to individual alleles. In a later genetic analysis, a missense DCLRE1C variant was associated with V-gene and J-gene trimming of TCR beta chains, and the association was replicated in an independent cohort. The cohort was sequenced for TCR beta chains only, and without alpha or paired-chain data the features that could be detected were limited. An earlier analysis of approximately 570 of the donors showed that most TCR beta V segments appeared in productive rearrangements either about 87% or about 30% of the time, which broadly matched IMGT annotations. A group of highly shared sequence variants was considered likely to be a technical artifact of the sequencing pipeline. According to a later analysis, TCR association rates differed among HLA loci, with DRB1 alleles showing the most associated TCRs and HLA-C alleles showing the fewest. Compared with the approximately 670-donor mean, donors in an Asian-associated ancestry cluster had fewer N-insertions in productive TCRs, according to a later genetic analysis. A few of the identified cytomegalovirus-associated TCR beta chains were confirmed in vitro to be specific for cytomegalovirus antigens. The only immune exposure information available for the cohort was CMV serostatus. While some public TCRs were present in many individuals, most TCR sequences turned up only very rarely across donors. Cytomegalovirus status was reported to be diagnosed by the classifier with high specificity and sensitivity in both the original and validation cohorts. A later analysis associated some 17,000 TCR beta sequences with specific HLA alleles at a false discovery rate of 0.05. The authors suggested that the approach could potentially be generalized to other disease states and immunological phenotypes. A total of 150 or so TCR beta chains were listed by the study as associated with cytomegalovirus. Roughly uniform sequencing depth across donors was assumed in presence/absence analyses, although this assumption may not hold. Correlated functional status among segregating V segments might reflect linkage disequilibrium, but an unknown experimental factor could not be ruled out. A further reported finding was that TCR beta sequences accurately predicted the HLA-A and HLA-B alleles for most subjects in the first cohort. Some IMGT-functional V segments, including TRBV6-2 and TRBV6-3, could not be told apart with the 87-base-pair reads, so those segments were excluded. In a later analysis, HLA-associated TCR beta chains showed more clonal expansion and lower generation probabilities than non-associated chains that were equally common.

Receptor amplification or capture employed the immunoSEQ multiplex PCR assay. The multiplex PCR relied on a mix of 60 forward primers for TCR Vbeta segments and 13 reverse primers for TCR Jbeta segments. Amplification of the CDR3 region of rearranged TCR beta genes was performed with a multiplex PCR assay on genomic DNA. The amplified TCR beta libraries were sequenced on the Illumina HiSeq System as 87-base-pair reads. For the original study's pipeline: A later analysis tallied around 87 million unique TCR beta chains across the 700 or so repertoires, and approximately 12 million of those chains were shared by two or more donors. To remove PCR and sequencing errors, raw reads were error-corrected and collapsed into unique sequences using a nearest-neighbor algorithm that merged closely related sequences. V, D and J gene segments were assigned by aligning CDR3 sequences to IMGT reference sequences. For a sequence to be retained, a match of at least six nucleotides to both a V gene segment and a J gene segment was required. A rearrangement counted as productive if the CDR3 had no stop codons and remained in frame with V and J, and every other rearrangement counted as non-productive. Following IMGT convention, CDR3 was defined as the stretch from the second conserved V-encoded cysteine up to the conserved J-encoded phenylalanine. The earlier analysis of some 600 of the donors excluded sequences that lacked an unambiguous match to a single V gene segment. An earlier analysis of 587 of the donors classified V segments as functional when productive rearrangements were above 56.7% and as segregating when the standard deviation between donors was above 5%. To diagnose cytomegalovirus status from the catalog of TCR beta chain sequences, a statistical classification framework was built. In a later analysis, V and J genes were assigned by comparing TCR nucleotide sequences against IMGT/GENE-DB human TR gene sequences. Using the TCRdist pipeline, a later analysis assigned CDR3 sequences along with most-parsimonious VDJ recombination scenarios. In a later analysis, every TCR beta chain was defined by the combination of its CDR3 amino acid sequence and its V-gene family, and reads without a unique V-gene family were dropped. To address suspected cross-contamination and a sequencing artifact, a later analysis removed a few hundred highly shared, low-generation-probability nucleotide sequences. In a later analysis, a clonal expansion index for each public chain was calculated from normalized within-repertoire ranks of inferred template counts. A later analysis computed generation probabilities with a VDJ recombination model fitted to out-of-frame rearrangements, and checked the results against IGoR. In a later analysis, hypergeometric tests were used to score TCR-TCR, TCR-HLA and TCR-CMV co-occurrence, with a repertoire-size bias correction applied to TCR pairs. To estimate false discovery rates, a later analysis permuted the HLA or CMV assignments 20 times. In a later analysis, co-occurring TCRs were grouped using DBSCAN, with TCRdist sequence similarity added in when clustering inside HLA-allele-positive subsets. Co-occurrence clustering excluded repertoires with fewer than 30,000 or more than 120,000 public chains, plus five with anomalous nucleotide sharing. Held by TCRdb, this immuneACCESS table contains in-frame sequences only and omits some clones. Under half of the omission traces to an unresolved V gene where checked; the cause of the rest is unknown. Clone size and V and J calls were adopted from that table, with D and trimming inferred from the DNA. This sample is represented by 180,000 or so clones; 77% of them were singletons. The leading ten clones occupy around 3.1% of the sample.

V sheds 3 bases and J sheds 7 bases, leaving 24 bases between their ends. The CDR3, cysteine through phenylalanine, is 17 amino acids long. The sequence is cut down to CDR3 DNA, 51 bases in frame from base 1. The germline V gene specifies KGHSH as CDR1 and LQKENI as CDR2. The cohort comprised around 690 healthy bone marrow donors. At the time of sampling, all cohort members were nominally healthy, though unrecorded immune exposures were likely present. The donor tested CMV seronegative and was one of the 352 seronegative cohort members. A peripheral blood sample was collected from each donor, and TCR beta sequencing was performed on peripheral blood mononuclear cells. The Qiagen DNeasy Blood Extraction Kit was used to extract genomic DNA from the blood cell samples. As regards this clone: Its antigen target is currently unknown. Base qualities are not recorded, but no much larger clone differs from it by a single base. Other nucleotide sequences from this sample produce the same CDR3.

Sequenced sample: PBMCs. This clonotype originated in a female donor in good health and CMV-seronegative. This chain is built from TRBV18 and TRBJ1-2; the best D guess is TRBD1, with 6 bases matching. The encoded CDR3 is CASSPSIDRTGLGGYTF. The nucleotide sequence reads as follows: TGTGCCAGCTCACCGTCCATCGACAGGACGGGATTAGGTGGCTACACCTTC.